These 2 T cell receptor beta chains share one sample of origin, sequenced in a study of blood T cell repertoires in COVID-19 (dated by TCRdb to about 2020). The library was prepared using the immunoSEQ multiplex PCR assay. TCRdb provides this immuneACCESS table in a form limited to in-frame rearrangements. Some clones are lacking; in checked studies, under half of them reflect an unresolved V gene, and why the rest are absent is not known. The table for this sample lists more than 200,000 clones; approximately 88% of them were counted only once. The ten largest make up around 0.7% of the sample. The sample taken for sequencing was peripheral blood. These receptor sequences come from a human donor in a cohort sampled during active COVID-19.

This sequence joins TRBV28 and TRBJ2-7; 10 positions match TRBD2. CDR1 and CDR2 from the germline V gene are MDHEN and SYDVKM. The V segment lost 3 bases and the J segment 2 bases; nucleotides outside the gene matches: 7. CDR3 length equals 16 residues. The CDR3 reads CASSFGLAEITYEQYF. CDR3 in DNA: TGTGCCAGCAGTTTTGGACTAGCGGAGATCACCTACGAGCAGTACTTC.

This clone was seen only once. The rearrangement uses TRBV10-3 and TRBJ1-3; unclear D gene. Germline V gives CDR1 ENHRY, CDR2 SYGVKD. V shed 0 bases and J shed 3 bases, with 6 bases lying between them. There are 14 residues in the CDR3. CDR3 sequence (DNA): TGTGCCATCAGTGAGTCGGGAGATGGAAACACCATATATTTT. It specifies CAISESGDGNTIYF.